The clone carrying this TCR beta chain appeared a few times. Its antigen is as yet unknown. The data are from a study of T-cell memory formation after mild COVID-19. Germline V CDR1 and CDR2: GTSNPN, SVGIG (reference sequence). This CDR3 has 15 amino acids. The trim removed 1 base at V and 7 bases at J, leaving 8 bases unmatched. Study-wide results and caveats: Some clones that responded were present in memory (sampled pre-infection), which suggests cross-reactive memory joined. Clones that contracted from day 15 to 85 were balanced CD4/CD8, while later expanders leaned CD4+. Shrinking CD4+ clones were chiefly CM and EM; CD8+ ones were chiefly EMRA.

5'RACE primed at constant segments yielded TCR alpha and TCR beta cDNA libraries bearing sample barcodes and UMIs. TCRdb independently ran MiXCR on the 5' RACE reads; one entry per CDR3 protein. The data show over 450,000 distinct CDR3 sequences, with 20% seen just once and about 12% held by the top ten. The sample taken for sequencing was PBMCs or a T cell subset sorted from them (not recorded which). The genes are TRBV30 and TRBJ2-1; 9 bases line up with TRBD2. This TCR came from an adult woman who had mild COVID-19 (a few samples of this study predate the infection). Cell type and time point are not known. The CDR3 loop is CAWSGEAGGPNEQFF. The CDR3 bases are TGTGCCTGGAGTGGGGAGGCGGGAGGGCCTAATGAGCAGTTCTTC. Full variable domain (remainder filled in from reference TRBV30 and TRBJ2-1): SQTIHQWPATLVQPVGSPLSLECTVEGTSNPNLYWYRQAAGRGLQLLFYSVGIGQISSEVPQNLSASRPQDRQFILSSKKLLLSDSGFYLCAWSGEAGGPNEQFFGPGTRLTVL.